This TCR beta chain was recorded in a study of T-cell memory formation after mild COVID-19. Points from the study as a whole: Clones shrinking from day 15 to 85 showed even CD4/CD8 mixes; later expanders tilted CD4+. Most CD4+ clones that shrank were in CM and EM, while CD8+ ones turned up in EMRA.

CDR1 is SGDLS, CDR2 YYNGEE, per germline. The CDR3 is 15 residues long. V lost 0 bases to trimming and J lost 5 bases, with 11 bases between them. In TCRdb, the 5' RACE reads were re-called with MiXCR into one record per CDR3 protein. The table includes 90,000 to 120,000 distinct CDR3 sequences, roughly a sixth detected once. This clonotype was observed a handful of times. Antigen unknown. This chain connects TRBV9 to TRBJ2-2; D perhaps matches TRBD2 (5 bases). Source material: PBMCs or a T cell subset sorted from them (not recorded which). This receptor was identified in a man in his late teens or twenties who had mild COVID-19 (a few samples of this study predate the infection). Cell type and time point are not known. The CDR3 protein is CASSVGNPGTGELFF. The CDR3 DNA reads TGTGCCAGCAGCGTAGGGAACCCGGGAACCGGGGAGCTGTTTTTT.